Below are 9 T cell receptor beta chains sequenced from a single sample in a study of T cells in tumors after PD-1 blockade. TCRdb's table, derived via immunoSEQ multiplex PCR, lists solely in-frame clones and lacks some. The profile shows under 75,000 clones, approximately 79% of them singletons. The sequences come from PBMCs, collected after anti-PD-1 treatment. The receptors originated from a human donor with basal cell carcinoma.

The rearrangement links TRBV5-1 to TRBJ2-1, with TRBD1 as a possible D gene (8 bases). The V gene lost 4 bases and the J gene lost 10 bases, with 18 bases spanning the gap. The CDR3 is 14 residues long. The germline CDR1 and CDR2 sequences are SGHRS and YFSETQ. This CDR3 reads CASSDRNRGGEQFF. CDR3 bases: TGCGCCAGCAGCGACCGAAACAGGGGGGGCGAGCAGTTCTTC.

The rearrangement uses TRBV5-6 and TRBJ1-6, with a possible D match to TRBD1 (6 bases). Germline CDR1 and CDR2: SGHDT and YYEEEE. V was cut by 0 bases and J by 11 bases, with 12 bases left in between. The length of the CDR3 is 14 residues. The CDR3 DNA is TGTGCCAGCAGCTTGGTCCAGGGGCGTACACCCCTCCACTTT. This translates into CASSLVQGRTPLHF. Based on the CDR3 plus reference TRBV5-6 and TRBJ1-6, the full variable domain is DAGVTQSPTHLIKTRGQQVTLRCSPKSGHDTVSWYQQALGQGPQFIFQYYEEEERQRGNFPDRFSGHQFPNYSSELNVNALLLGDSALYLCASSLVQGRTPLHFGNGTRLTVT.

This clone was recorded only once. The chain carries TRBV5-4 and TRBJ2-5, with 14 bases identical to TRBD2. The germline CDR1 and CDR2 sequences are SGHNT and YYREEE (reference sequence). J was trimmed by 2 bases and V by 3 bases; bases with no gene match: 3. This CDR3 is 16 amino acids long. The CDR3 nucleotides read TGTGCCAGCAGCTCCGGACTAGCGGGGGGACAAGAGACCCAGTACTTC. This translates into CASSSGLAGGQETQYF.

The chain is built from TRBV28 and TRBJ2-7, with TRBD1 identical over 7 bases. The V segment lost 8 bases and the J segment 4 bases; nucleotides outside the gene matches: 8. This CDR3 contains 13 residues. Per germline, CDR1 MDHEN and CDR2 SYDVKM. The CDR3 loop is CASRRQGRYEQYF. In DNA form, the CDR3 reads TGTGCCAGCCGTAGACAGGGCCGTTACGAGCAGTACTTC. The complete variable domain, with remaining parts taken from reference TRBV28 and TRBJ2-7, reads DVKVTQSSRYLVKRTGEKVFLECVQDMDHENMFWYRQDPGLGLRLIYFSYDVKMKEKGDIPEGYSVSREKKERFSLILESASTNQTSMYLCASRRQGRYEQYFGPGTRLTVT.

The V call is TRBV7-6, the J call TRBJ2-2; D is uncertain. In germline, CDR1 is SGHVS, CDR2 FNYEAQ. V was pared by 0 bases and J by 4 bases, with 6 bases between. There are 14 residues in the CDR3. The CDR3 DNA reads as TGTGCCAGCAGCTTAGCGGGTGCCACCGGGGAGCTGTTTTTT. Translation: CASSLAGATGELFF.

The genes are TRBV6-1 and TRBJ1-6, with TRBD1 as a possible D gene (6 bases). V lost 1 base, J lost 9 bases, and 10 bases lay in between. This CDR3 has 14 amino acids. CDR1 is MNHNS and CDR2 is SASEGT in the germline V gene. The chain's CDR3 is CASSEEGGSSPLHF. As DNA, the CDR3 is TGTGCCAGCAGTGAAGAAGGGGGGAGTTCACCCCTCCACTTT.

The chain links TRBV27 to TRBJ1-5; a weak D match, TRBD1 (6 bases). Trimming took off 2 bases at V and 2 bases at J, with 10 bases between the two ends. The CDR3 length is 15 residues. Germline-derived CDR1 and CDR2 are MNHEY and SMNVEV (reference sequence). The chain's CDR3 is CASSLTGGGNQPQHF. The CDR3 bases are TGTGCCAGCAGTTTAACGGGGGGCGGCAATCAGCCCCAGCATTTT.

This clone was detected once. The chain uses TRBV29-1 and TRBJ2-2; 11 nucleotides agree with TRBD2. CDR1 SQVTM and CDR2 ANQGSEA come from the germline V gene. The CDR3 has 15 amino acids. V was pared by 6 bases and J by 1 base, with 4 bases of the junction left unmatched. The CDR3 nucleotides read TGCAGCGTGGAGACTAGCGGGGTGAACACCGGGGAGCTGTTTTTT. The encoded protein is CSVETSGVNTGELFF.

The chain combines TRBV5-5 with TRBJ1-1; no definite D call. The germline gives CDR1 SGHKS, CDR2 YYEKEE (reference sequence). CDR3 length: 14 amino acids. V lost 1 base and J lost 1, with 8 bases in between. This CDR3 reads CASSLQQGNTEAFF. The CDR3 region has the DNA TGTGCCAGCAGCTTGCAACAAGGGAACACTGAAGCTTTCTTT.